The source of this TCR beta chain is a study of blood T cells in healthy people across ages. PCR was performed a second time for 7 to 11 cycles using a sample-barcoded 5' primer and a J-beta primer mix. Unique molecular identifiers of 12 random nucleotides labeled each cDNA. MiXCR was run by TCRdb on the 5' RACE reads, yielding one entry per CDR3 protein. The table records nearly 1 million distinct CDR3 sequences, around 54% of them present only once. The V end was cut by 5 bases, the J end by 2 bases, with 14 bases between. This CDR3 is 14 amino acids long. Per germline, CDR1 SQVTM and CDR2 ANQGSEA. The V call is TRBV29-1, the J call TRBJ2-3; weak D call: TRBD2 (6 bases). This TCR was sampled from a woman in her sixties or seventies in good health. The specimen sequenced was blood. The CDR3 here is CSVSLRDPTDTQYF. The CDR3 nucleotides are TGCAGCGTTTCTCTGCGGGACCCCACAGATACGCAGTATTTT.